Following are 30 T cell receptor beta chains from one sample sequenced in a study of shared clonotypes between healthy human individuals. CD45RO negativity and positive selection for CCR7 defined naive CD8 cells, a population that excluded terminally differentiated effector memory CD45RA+ cells. Method: immunoSEQ multiplex PCR; TCRdb's copy keeps in-frame clones and lacks some. The sample has 550,000 to 750,000 clones, about 92% seen once. Sequencing was performed on naive CD8+ T cells sorted from blood. The source is a young man in good health.

The rearrangement joins TRBV20-1 to TRBJ2-5, with TRBD1 matching over 7 bases. CDR1 and CDR2 (germline): DFQATT, SNEGSKA (reference sequence). The CDR3 is made up of 11 amino acids. The CDR3, as DNA: TGCAGCCCGGGACAGCAAGAGACCCAGTACTTC. Amino acid sequence: CSPGQQETQYF.

A single count supports this clone. The CDR3 nucleotides are TGTGCCAGCAGCTTTGGGGGGCGGGAACAGCCCCAGCATTTT. Protein product: CASSFGGREQPQHF. The V and J genes are TRBV11-2 and TRBJ1-5, with D perhaps TRBD1 (6 bases). In germline, CDR1 is SGHAT, CDR2 FQNNGV. V dropped 3 bases and J dropped 7 bases, with 13 bases sitting between them. CDR3 size: 14 residues.

V is TRBV5-6 and J is TRBJ2-7, with 7 bases that match TRBD1. Germline-derived CDR1 and CDR2 are SGHDT and YYEEEE. Losses at the gene ends were 1 base for V and 0 bases for J; bases not matched to a gene: 4. The CDR3 sequence is 15 residues long. CDR3 sequence (DNA): TGTGCCAGCAGCTTGTTCCGGGACAGCTCCTACGAGCAGTACTTC. Encoded protein: CASSLFRDSSYEQYF.

The rearrangement links TRBV5-1 to TRBJ2-7; D call uncertain. The CDR3 has 14 residues. The germline V and J ends were trimmed by 2 bases and 2 bases, with 11 bases remaining between them. Germline CDR1 and CDR2: SGHRS and YFSETQ. CDR3 residues: CASSFVSGPYEQYF. CDR3 DNA: TGCGCCAGCAGCTTTGTCAGTGGTCCCTACGAGCAGTACTTC.

CDR3 nucleotide sequence: TGCGCCAGCAGCCCTCGGACTAGCGGGAGAACAGATACGCAGTATTTT. Translation gives CASSPRTSGRTDTQYF. This sequence joins TRBV5-1 and TRBJ2-3, with 13 nucleotides matching TRBD2. CDR3 length equals 16 residues. The germline CDR1 and CDR2 sequences are SGHRS and YFSETQ. V lost 4 bases to trimming and J lost 3 bases; unmatched junction nucleotides: 5.

About this clone itself: The same CDR3 arises from other DNA sequences in this sample as well. V is TRBV9 and J is TRBJ2-7; 7 bases fit TRBD2. CDR3 length: 13 residues. V was pared by 4 bases and J by 0 bases, with 1 base of the junction left unmatched. Germline V gene sequence: CDR1 SGDLS, CDR2 YYNGEE. The CDR3 sequence: CASSPGGSYEQYF. CDR3 sequence (DNA): TGTGCCAGCAGCCCGGGGGGCTCCTACGAGCAGTACTTC.

The V gene is TRBV14, the J gene TRBJ2-1; 10 bases are a match to TRBD2. CDR1 is SGHDN, CDR2 FVKESK, per germline. Trimming at V came to 2 bases and at J to 0 bases, leaving 4 bases not matched to a gene. CDR3 length equals 17 residues. The CDR3 DNA follows: TGTGCCAGCAGCCAATCGGCTAGCGGGAGCTCCTACAATGAGCAGTTCTTC. Its protein is CASSQSASGSSYNEQFF.

The rearrangement uses TRBV7-2 and TRBJ2-5; D is undetermined. The V end was cut by 5 bases, the J end by 2 bases, with 9 bases between. CDR1 SGHTA and CDR2 FQGNSA come from the germline V gene. The CDR3 totals 13 residues. The CDR3 region is CASSPVEQETQYF. Here the CDR3 DNA reads TGTGCCAGCAGCCCAGTCGAACAAGAGACCCAGTACTTC.

The chain couples TRBV7-9 to TRBJ1-1; D uncertain. The CDR3 sequence is 14 residues long. Trimming pared 5 bases from V and 6 bases from J, leaving 16 bases between. Germline V lookup: CDR1 SEHNR, CDR2 FQNEAQ (reference sequence). The DNA for the CDR3 is TGTGCCAGCAGCCAAACTAATCCTCAGCCTGAAGCTTTCTTT. It yields the protein CASSQTNPQPEAFF.

There are a few counts of this clone. This chain joins TRBV28 and TRBJ2-1, with D unclear. From germline, CDR1 is MDHEN and CDR2 SYDVKM. The V gene lost 7 bases and the J gene lost 6 bases, with 19 bases spanning the gap. This CDR3 contains 15 residues. Written as DNA, the CDR3 is TGTGCCAGCATTAATCAAGGATATCTAGGCAATGAGCAGTTCTTC. Protein sequence: CASINQGYLGNEQFF.

The chain employs TRBV4-3 and TRBJ1-1, with a weak D call TRBD1 (5 bases). This CDR3 contains 14 residues. Germline CDR1 LGHNA, CDR2 YSLEER. Trimming removed 3 bases at V and 4 bases at J, with 12 bases between. The CDR3 spells CASSQGYGGTEAFF. CDR3 sequence (DNA): TGCGCCAGCAGCCAGGGATACGGGGGCACTGAAGCTTTCTTT.

The rearrangement joins TRBV5-1 to TRBJ2-7, with D perhaps TRBD1 (6 bases). Trimming shortened V by 3 bases and J by 8 bases, and 24 bases separated the two germline ends. The germline gives CDR1 SGHRS, CDR2 YFSETQ. This CDR3 is built from 16 residues. CDR3 DNA sequence: TGCGCCAGCAGCTGGGGACCCATCGGGACACAGGATCAGCAGTACTTC. Protein: CASSWGPIGTQDQQYF.

This clone has a single count. The J gene is TRBJ1-2, the V gene TRBV7-9; a weak D match, TRBD1 (5 bases). V was cut by 1 base and J by 7 bases, with 19 bases left in between. This CDR3 spans 16 amino acids. Germline-derived CDR1 and CDR2 are SEHNR and FQNEAQ (reference sequence). The CDR3 protein is CASSLVSDTRLGGYTF. The CDR3 bases are TGTGCCAGCAGCTTAGTATCGGACACCCGATTGGGTGGCTACACCTTC.

This clone has just one count. The chain uses TRBV10-1 and TRBJ2-1; 8 positions match TRBD2. Trimming cost V 4 bases and J 0 bases; bases outside gene matches: 5. This CDR3 spans 16 amino acids. Germline V gene data show CDR1 as WNHNN and CDR2 as SYGVQD (reference sequence). CDR3 DNA sequence: TGCGCCAGCAGTGGGGAGCGGGAGCACTCCTACAATGAGCAGTTCTTC. It encodes CASSGEREHSYNEQFF.

This clone was observed a single time. This rearrangement joins TRBV6-4 to TRBJ2-1; 8 bases agree with TRBD2. The CDR3 is made up of 14 amino acids. V lost 0 bases to trimming and J lost 7 bases; unmatched junction nucleotides: 2. CDR1 is MRHNA and CDR2 is SNTAGT in the germline V gene. In nucleotides, the CDR3 is TGTGCCAGCAGTGACTCAGGGACTAGTAATGAGCAGTTCTTC. Translated, it gives CASSDSGTSNEQFF.

The sample holds a few counts of this clone. This chain links TRBV28 with TRBJ2-7; 7 bases line up with TRBD1. Germline CDR1 reads MDHEN; CDR2 reads SYDVKM. CDR3 length equals 14 residues. The junction had 7 bases not matched to a gene; V was cut back by 6 bases and J by 2 bases. The CDR3 coding sequence is TGTGCCAGCAGCAAAGGACAGGACCCCTACGAGCAGTACTTC. It codes for CASSKGQDPYEQYF.

This chain uses TRBV29-1 with TRBJ2-7; the match to TRBD2 covers 15 bases. The V gene end was trimmed by 4 bases and the J gene end by 3 bases; junction bases not matched to a gene: 7. Germline V gene data show CDR1 as SQVTM and CDR2 as ANQGSEA. The CDR3 loop spans 16 amino acids. The CDR3 region is CSVGVGLAGGLYEQYF. CDR3 nucleotides: TGCAGCGTTGGGGTAGGACTAGCGGGAGGGCTCTACGAGCAGTACTTC.

V gene TRBV7-8 combines with J gene TRBJ1-2, with unresolved D. The germline V gene has CDR1 SGHVS and CDR2 FQNEAQ. The V and J ends lost 10 bases and 3 bases respectively, with 9 bases between them. This CDR3 has 11 amino acids. The CDR3: CATKWDYGYTF. As DNA, the CDR3 is TGTGCCACCAAATGGGACTATGGCTACACCTTC.

The J gene is TRBJ2-1, the V gene TRBV7-9, with TRBD1 matching over 11 bases. This CDR3 has 18 amino acids. Looked up from germline, CDR1 is SEHNR and CDR2 is FQNEAQ (reference sequence). Trimming took 5 bases from V and 0 from J; bases not matched to a gene: 9. CDR3 loop: CASSPGQGASPSYNEQFF. CDR3 DNA sequence: TGTGCCAGCAGCCCCGGACAGGGGGCGTCCCCCTCCTACAATGAGCAGTTCTTC.

V gene TRBV5-1 combines with J gene TRBJ2-1, with D possibly matching TRBD1 (7 bases). The CDR3 length is 16 residues. Trimming cost V 0 bases and J 4 bases, with 14 bases left between them. CDR1 is SGHRS and CDR2 is YFSETQ in the germline V gene. DNA of the CDR3: TGCGCCAGCAGCTTGGAAGGGGGCGGGGTTTACAATGAGCAGTTCTTC. Amino acid sequence: CASSLEGGGVYNEQFF.

With regard to this clone: Other nucleotide sequences in the sample specify the same CDR3. The chain uses TRBV27 and TRBJ2-2, with D perhaps TRBD2 (6 bases). Germline-derived CDR1 and CDR2 are MNHEY and SMNVEV (reference sequence). Trimming left V 6 bases short and J 6 bases short, with 11 bases between. The CDR3 is 13 residues long. This CDR3 is CASSLRRAGELFF. As DNA, the CDR3 is TGTGCCAGCAGCTTGCGGAGGGCCGGGGAGCTGTTTTTT.

The V call is TRBV10-1, the J call TRBJ2-1, with TRBD1 identical over 8 bases. This CDR3 spans 15 amino acids. Germline CDR1 WNHNN, CDR2 SYGVQD (reference sequence). V shed 5 bases and J 9 bases; nucleotides not matched to a gene: 12. CDR3 nucleotide sequence: TGCGCCAGCAGTCAGCCCTCCTCAGGGGGCAGTGAGCAGTTCTTC. This gives the protein CASSQPSSGGSEQFF.

This rearrangement joins TRBV2 to TRBJ2-1; 8 bases map to TRBD1. The germline CDR1 and CDR2 sequences are SNHLY and FYNNEI. V was pared by 8 bases and J by 9 bases, with 6 bases of the junction left unmatched. The CDR3 has 12 residues. The CDR3 sequence is CASCPGGGEQFF. As DNA, the CDR3 is TGTGCCAGCTGTCCAGGGGGCGGTGAGCAGTTCTTC.

Points on this clone: At the DNA level, this CDR3 is encoded by other sequences in the same sample as well. This chain connects TRBV6-1 to TRBJ2-7; D ambiguous. The V gene lost 7 bases and the J gene lost 2 bases, with 6 bases spanning the gap. The CDR3 extends over 11 amino acids. Germline V gene sequence: CDR1 MNHNS, CDR2 SASEGT. DNA of the CDR3: TGTGCCAGCATCCGGACCTACGAGCAGTACTTC. This encodes CASIRTYEQYF.

The chain carries TRBV12-5 and TRBJ2-5; D not certain. This CDR3 spans 15 amino acids. In germline, CDR1 is LGHNT, CDR2 FRNRAP. Trimming left V 5 bases short and J 4 bases short, with 17 bases between. CDR3 nucleotide sequence: TGTGCTAGTGGTCACCCCCGATGGCTTCCAGAGACCCAGTACTTC. Its protein product is CASGHPRWLPETQYF.

This chain uses TRBV5-4 with TRBJ2-5; 8 nucleotides line up with TRBD1. Germline V gives CDR1 SGHNT, CDR2 YYREEE (reference sequence). J was trimmed by 4 bases and V by 1 base; bases with no gene match: 9. This CDR3 spans 16 amino acids. This chain's CDR3 is CASSLWQGAPRETQYF. Written as DNA, the CDR3 is TGTGCCAGCAGCTTGTGGCAGGGGGCGCCCCGAGAGACCCAGTACTTC.

V and J are TRBV4-2 and TRBJ1-5; D is perhaps TRBD1 (5 bases). Germline V gives CDR1 LGHNA, CDR2 YNFKEQ. V lost 1 base to trimming and J lost 5 bases, with 9 bases between them. This CDR3 region has 14 residues. The CDR3 loop is CASSQVTGDQPQHF. The CDR3 DNA reads TGTGCCAGCAGCCAAGTAACAGGCGATCAGCCCCAGCATTTT.

The genes are TRBV7-9 and TRBJ2-7; possible D gene TRBD1, 5 bases. The length of the CDR3 is 16 residues. Per germline, CDR1 SEHNR and CDR2 FQNEAQ (reference sequence). Trimming pared 5 bases from V and 4 bases from J, leaving 21 bases between. CDR3 protein: CASSADDSDWGYEQYF. CDR3 in DNA: TGTGCCAGCAGCGCGGACGACAGCGATTGGGGATACGAGCAGTACTTC.

The CDR3 here is CASSMDRVYGYTF. Written as DNA, the CDR3 is TGTGCCAGCAGCATGGACAGGGTCTATGGCTACACCTTC. The rearrangement links TRBV7-9 to TRBJ1-2; 8 nucleotides agree with TRBD1. This CDR3 is built from 13 residues. V lost 5 bases to trimming and J lost 4 bases; unmatched junction nucleotides: 3. Germline values: CDR1 SEHNR, CDR2 FQNEAQ (reference sequence).

The chain recombines TRBV7-2 with TRBJ2-7; D remains ambiguous. The CDR3 totals 12 residues. CDR1 and CDR2 from the germline V gene are SGHTA and FQGNSA. The V and J ends lost 10 bases and 3 bases respectively, with 13 bases between them. CDR3 in amino acids: CATLGGNYEQYF. The DNA for the CDR3 is TGTGCCACCCTAGGCGGTAACTACGAGCAGTACTTC.